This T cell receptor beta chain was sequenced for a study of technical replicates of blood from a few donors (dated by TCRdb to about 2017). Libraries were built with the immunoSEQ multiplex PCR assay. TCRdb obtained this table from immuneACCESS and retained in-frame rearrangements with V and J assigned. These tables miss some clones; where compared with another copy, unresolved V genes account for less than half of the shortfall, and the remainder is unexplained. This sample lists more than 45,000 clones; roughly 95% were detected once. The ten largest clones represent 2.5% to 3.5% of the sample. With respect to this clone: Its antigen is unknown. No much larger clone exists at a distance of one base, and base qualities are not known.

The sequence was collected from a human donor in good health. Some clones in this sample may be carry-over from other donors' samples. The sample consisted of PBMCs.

The DNA sequence is given as TGTGCCAGCAGCTTCTCCCAGGGGGCGTTCACCGGGGAGCTGTTTTTT. This yields the protein CASSFSQGAFTGELFF. The rearrangement combines TRBV13 with TRBJ2-2, and TRBD1 matches 8 of the central bases. V is trimmed back by 3 bases and J by 4 bases, and the junction contains 7 bases that no gene match accounts for. The CDR3 goes from the cysteine to the phenylalanine over 16 residues. CDR3 DNA only is kept here, 48 bases in frame from base 1. The germline V gene (reference sequence) provides CDR1 PRHDT and CDR2 FYEKMQ.